These T cell receptor beta chains were read from a single sample in a study of T cell responses to AZD1222 COVID-19 vaccine. TCRdb's table, derived via immunoSEQ multiplex PCR, lists solely in-frame clones and lacks some. The table includes approximately 110,000 clones, 88% detected once. The specimen was peripheral blood, collected on day 0 of AZD1222 vaccination. These receptors were obtained from an adult in good health. CDR3s include the opening cysteine and the closing phenylalanine or tryptophan. The D gene is left open where the match is weak. A row's size may be missing; if present it is once, few, many or a size class.

d_call j_call clone_size v_call cdr3_nt cdr3_aa
. TRBJ2-7 . TRBV11-2 TGTGCCAGCAGCTTGGGGATAAGCTCCTACGAGCAGTACTTC CASSLGISSYEQYF
TRBD2 TRBJ2-1 . TRBV10-3 TGTGCCATCAGTTCTCTAGCGGGAAGCAATGAGCAGTTCTTC CAISSLAGSNEQFF
. TRBJ2-7 . TRBV18 TGTGCCAGCTCACCAGACGACTACGAGCAGTACTTC CASSPDDYEQYF
. TRBJ1-2 . TRBV9 TGTGCCAGCAGCGTAGACCCTGAGGGCTATGGCTACACCTTC CASSVDPEGYGYTF
TRBD1 TRBJ1-2 . TRBV7-9 TGTGCCAGCAGCCCCTTCGACAGGGACTATGGCTACACCTTC CASSPFDRDYGYTF
TRBD2 TRBJ2-3 . TRBV6-2/TRBV6-3 TGTGCCAGCAGTTACGGGACTAGCGCGCAGTATTTT CASSYGTSAQYF
TRBD2 TRBJ2-1 . TRBV10-3 TGTGCCATCAGAACTAGCGGGAGGGCTAGGAATGAGCAGTTCTTC CAIRTSGRARNEQFF
. TRBJ1-2 . TRBV2 TGTGCCAGCAGTGAAGGGTATGGCTACACCTTC CASSEGYGYTF
TRBD1 TRBJ1-1 . TRBV2 TGTGCCAGCAGTCCACGACCGGGACAGGGTAACTCCAGGAACACTGAAGCTTTCTTT CASSPRPGQGNSRNTEAFF
. TRBJ1-4 . TRBV6-5 TGTGCCAGCAGTAGTCCGTCGCTTCTGAATGAAAAACTGTTTTTT CASSSPSLLNEKLFF
TRBD1 TRBJ1-5 . TRBV24-1 TGTGCCACCAGAGGGACAGGTAGCAATCAGCCCCAGCATTTT CATRGTGSNQPQHF
TRBD1 TRBJ1-1 . TRBV29-1 TGCAGCCCGCGGACAGGGAGTGGGAACACTGAAGCTTTCTTT CSPRTGSGNTEAFF
TRBD2 TRBJ2-7 . TRBV5-1 TGCGCCAGCAGCTCAAGACTAGCTGACTTCGGGGAGCAGTACTTC CASSSRLADFGEQYF
TRBD2 TRBJ2-7 . TRBV28 TGTGCCAGCAAGACCCCGGGACTAGCGCGTGAGCAGTACTTC CASKTPGLAREQYF
. TRBJ2-3 . TRBV3-1/TRBV3-2 TGTGCCAGCAGCCCCCCAATCGCAGATACGCAGTATTTT CASSPPIADTQYF
. TRBJ1-5 . TRBV7-2 TGTGCCAGCAGCTTAGTTAGCCAGCTTAATCAGCCCCAGCATTTT CASSLVSQLNQPQHF
TRBD1 TRBJ1-6 few TRBV28 TGTGCCAGCAGTTTATATATCGACCTTACAGGGGCGTCCATGGGTTCACCCCTCCACTTT CASSLYIDLTGASMGSPLHF
. TRBJ2-2 . TRBV6-5 TGTGCCAGTCAACAGGGGAACACCGGGGAGCTGTTTTTT CASQQGNTGELFF
TRBD2 TRBJ2-3 . TRBV9 TGTGCCAGCAGCGTAGCCCCCCTTAGCGGGGGCGCAGATACGCAGTATTTT CASSVAPLSGGADTQYF
TRBD1 TRBJ1-5 . TRBV6-2/TRBV6-3 TGTGCCAGCAGTCCAGGGACAGTTAATCAGCCCCAGCATTTT CASSPGTVNQPQHF
TRBD2 TRBJ2-1 . TRBV28 TGTGCCAGCAGTAAACCAGGACTAGCGGGAGGGTATGAGCAGTTCTTC CASSKPGLAGGYEQFF
. TRBJ1-2 . TRBV6-2/TRBV6-3 TGTGCCAGCAGTTACCAGCGGAATGGCTACACCTTC CASSYQRNGYTF
TRBD2 TRBJ2-1 . TRBV4-3 TGCGCCAGCAGCCGAGGACTAGCGGGAGGGATAAATGAGCAGTTCTTC CASSRGLAGGINEQFF
. TRBJ2-5 . TRBV5-4 TGTGCCAGCAGCTTTGGACAGTCTCAAGAGACCCAGTACTTC CASSFGQSQETQYF
. TRBJ1-3 . TRBV28 TGTGCCAGCAGTCCAATACGACTGATCTCTGGAAACACCATATATTTT CASSPIRLISGNTIYF
. TRBJ2-5 . TRBV5-3 TGTGCCAGAAGTGTTGAGACCCAGTACTTC CARSVETQYF
. TRBJ2-7 . TRBV10-1 TGCGCCAGCCGCCTCGGGGTTTCTTACGAGCAGTACTTC CASRLGVSYEQYF
TRBD2 TRBJ2-7 . TRBV30 TGTGCCTGGAGTACTAGCGGCTACGAGCAGTACTTC CAWSTSGYEQYF
. TRBJ1-5 . TRBV21-1 TGTGCCAGCAGCAAAGGGGGTGGAGATACCGTCGGTCAGCCCCAGCATTTT CASSKGGGDTVGQPQHF
. TRBJ2-1 . TRBV19 TGTGCCAGTAGTATAGCCGCGGTACTAGGATACAATGAGCAGTTCTTC CASSIAAVLGYNEQFF
. TRBJ1-2 . TRBV7-2 TGTGCCAGCAGCTTAGCAGAGTATGGCTACACCTTC CASSLAEYGYTF
. TRBJ2-1 . TRBV2 TGTGCCAGCAGACCGGGACAACCCCACAATGAGCAGTTCTTC CASRPGQPHNEQFF
. TRBJ2-5 . TRBV5-4 TGTGCCAGCAGCTTGGCCCCGACTGGGGAAGAGACCCAGTACTTC CASSLAPTGEETQYF
TRBD1 TRBJ1-5 . TRBV28 TGTGCCAGCAGTGGGTCCCAGGGGGTCGATAGCAATCAGCCCCAGCATTTT CASSGSQGVDSNQPQHF
. TRBJ1-5 . TRBV30 TGTGCCTGGAGTCTAGGGGGGGGTAGGCAGCCCCAGCATTTT CAWSLGGGRQPQHF
. TRBJ1-1 . TRBV19 TGTGCCAGTAGTCCCCACGGTCGGCCCCCGTTGAACACTGAAGCTTTCTTT CASSPHGRPPLNTEAFF